The T cell receptor beta chain under discussion was sequenced for a study of shared clonotypes between healthy human individuals. The CDR3 runs to 16 residues. Trimming cost V 4 bases and J 3 bases; bases outside gene matches: 7. The V gene's germline CDR1 is SGDLS and CDR2 YYNGEE. The table came from immunoSEQ multiplex PCR; TCRdb's copy has only in-frame clones and leaves some out. The repertoire has fewer than 650,000 clones, about three quarters of them found once; the top ten carry 10% to 15%. Material for sequencing was PBMCs. This TCR came from a woman aged 35 to 49 in good health. Some clones in this sample may be carry-over from other donors' samples. This chain connects TRBV9 to TRBJ2-3; 11 positions agree with TRBD2. CDR3 DNA sequence: TGTGCCAGCAGCTCCAGGACTAGCGGGTCGACAGATACGCAGTATTTT. As protein: CASSSRTSGSTDTQYF. The whole variable domain, remainder taken from reference TRBV9 and TRBJ2-3, is DSGVTQTPKHLITATGQRVTLRCSPRSGDLSVYWYQQSLDQGLQFLIQYYNGEERAKGNILERFSAQQFPDLHSELNLSSLELGDSALYFCASSSRTSGSTDTQYFGPGTRLTVL.